These 28 T cell receptor beta chains originate from one sample sequenced in a study of CD8 T cells in Susac syndrome. Random hexamers served to reverse transcribe about 0.5 to 1 ug RNA. TCRdb reprocessed the immunoSEQ multiplex PCR reads with MiXCR, giving one entry per CDR3 protein. Of hundreds of thousands of distinct CDR3 sequences in the sample, 92% were seen once. The sequencing input was CD8+ T cells from PBMCs. The receptors shown here come from a human donor with multiple sclerosis.

The rearrangement joins TRBV2 to TRBJ1-1, with unresolved D. The CDR3 runs 15 residues. Trimming removed 1 base at V and 0 bases at J, with 9 bases between. Per the germline V gene, CDR1 is SNHLY and CDR2 is FYNNEI. For the CDR3, the DNA is TGTGCCAGCAGTGAAGAAAAATGGGTGAACACTGAAGCTTTCTTT. Its translation: CASSEEKWVNTEAFF.

The V call is TRBV24-1, the J call TRBJ2-1; a weak D match, TRBD2 (5 bases). Trimming removed 5 bases at V and 6 bases at J, with 10 bases between. Looked up from germline, CDR1 is KGHDR and CDR2 is SFDVKD. CDR3 size: 13 residues. For the CDR3, the DNA is TGTGCCACCAGTGGGGGAGCAGGCAATGAGCAGTTCTTC. Translating gives CATSGGAGNEQFF.

The chain recombines TRBV6-1 with TRBJ1-2; D possibly corresponds to TRBD1 (5 bases). V was clipped by 7 bases and J by 0 bases, with 12 bases between them. The CDR3 is 14 amino acids. Germline values: CDR1 MNHNS, CDR2 SASEGT. The CDR3 loop is CASMGRQTNYGYTF. CDR3 DNA: TGTGCCAGCATGGGAAGACAGACTAACTATGGCTACACCTTC.

The genes are TRBV6-2 or TRBV6-3 and TRBJ1-1; no clear D gene. V lost 6 bases and J 7 bases, leaving 9 bases between the germline ends. Germline V gene sequence: CDR1 MNHEY, CDR2 SVGEGT. The CDR3 is made up of 11 amino acids. The CDR3 DNA sequence: TGTGCCAGCAGCCCCGGGATTGAAGCTTTCTTT. As protein: CASSPGIEAFF.

J is TRBJ2-2 and V is TRBV9, with TRBD2 as a possible D gene (6 bases). This CDR3 is built from 16 residues. Looked up from germline, CDR1 is SGDLS and CDR2 is YYNGEE. Trimming cost V 0 bases and J 0 bases, with 9 bases left between them. In DNA, the CDR3 is TGTGCCAGCAGCGTAGAGGAGGGCGCGAACACCGGGGAGCTGTTTTTT. This sequence encodes CASSVEEGANTGELFF.

The V gene is TRBV7-2, the J gene TRBJ1-5; D not certain. Germline assignment: CDR1 SGHTA and CDR2 FQGNSA. Trimming pared 5 bases from V and 0 bases from J, leaving 11 bases between. This CDR3 is 15 amino acids long. In DNA, the CDR3 is TGTGCCAGCAGCCTCGGCCTGTATAGCAATCAGCCCCAGCATTTT. Its protein product is CASSLGLYSNQPQHF. The whole variable domain, remainder taken from reference TRBV7-2 and TRBJ1-5, is GAGVSQSPSNKVTEKGKDVELRCDPISGHTALYWYRQSLGQGLEFLIYFQGNSAPDKSGLPSDRFSAERTGGSVSTLTIQRTQQEDSAVYLCASSLGLYSNQPQHFGDGTRLSIL.

The rearrangement uses TRBV6-6 and TRBJ1-6; D unresolved. Trimming stripped 2 bases from V and 16 bases from J, with 9 bases between. This CDR3 has 11 amino acids. CDR1 and CDR2 from the germline V gene are MNHNY and SVGAGI (reference sequence). This chain's CDR3 is CASSYGGELHF. The DNA for the CDR3 is TGTGCCAGCAGTTACGGTGGAGAACTCCACTTT.

The chain employs TRBV7-2 and TRBJ2-7; no clear D. Trimming cost V 3 bases and J 5 bases, with 8 bases left between them. CDR1 and CDR2 (germline): SGHTA, FQGNSA. This CDR3 region has 12 residues. DNA of the CDR3: TGTGCCAGCAGCTTTTATCGGGACGAGCAGTACTTC. It specifies CASSFYRDEQYF.

The chain carries TRBV11-2 and TRBJ2-1, with TRBD1 matching over 8 bases. J lost 7 bases, V lost 7 bases, and 12 bases had no gene match. Germline CDR1 reads SGHAT; CDR2 reads FQNNGV. This CDR3 region has 15 residues. DNA of the CDR3: TGTGCCAGCACCCAAGGGCAGGGGGCATTGAATGAGCAGTTCTTC. It is translated as CASTQGQGALNEQFF.

The chain has TRBV29-1 and TRBJ1-1, with D possibly TRBD1 on 6 matching bases. CDR1 and CDR2 from the germline V gene are SQVTM and ANQGSEA. V was cut by 5 bases and J by 8 bases, with 12 bases left in between. The CDR3 is 11 amino acids. This CDR3 is CSVWVGGEAFF. The CDR3 coding sequence is TGCAGCGTTTGGGTTGGGGGCGAAGCTTTCTTT.

The chain couples TRBV7-9 to TRBJ1-2; perhaps TRBD1 as D (5 bases). Germline V gene sequence: CDR1 SEHNR, CDR2 FQNEAQ (reference sequence). V lost 2 bases to trimming and J lost 3 bases, with 19 bases between them. This CDR3 is built from 17 residues. The CDR3 bases are TGTGCCAGCAGCTTAATTGGGGGACGGAGCCTCGACTATGGCTACACCTTC. It is translated as CASSLIGGRSLDYGYTF.

This clonotype was seen a handful of times. V usage is TRBV7-9 and J usage is TRBJ2-5; D ambiguous. CDR1 and CDR2 from the germline V gene are SEHNR and FQNEAQ (reference sequence). The CDR3 length is 13 residues. Trimming took 5 bases from V and 2 from J, leaving 9 bases between them. For the CDR3, the DNA is TGTGCCAGCAGCCCCCCGGCACAAGAGACCCAGTACTTC. Its protein is CASSPPAQETQYF. Complete variable domain (other parts from reference TRBV7-9 and TRBJ2-5): DTGVSQNPRHKITKRGQNVTFRCDPISEHNRLYWYRQTLGQGPEFLTYFQNEAQLEKSRLLSDRFSAERPKGSFSTLEIQRTEQGDSAMYLCASSPPAQETQYFGPGTRLLVL.

The chain joins TRBV14 to TRBJ1-2, with D possibly matching TRBD1 (5 bases). The CDR3 consists of 14 residues. Trimming pared 1 base from V and 4 bases from J, leaving 10 bases between. Germline CDR1 reads SGHDN; CDR2 reads FVKESK. CDR3 sequence (DNA): TGTGCCAGCAGCCAAGCTGGGACGGTCTATGGCTACACCTTC. Amino acid sequence: CASSQAGTVYGYTF.

The genes are TRBV27 and TRBJ1-6, with TRBD1 identical over 7 bases. The CDR3 runs 14 residues. With 2 bases clipped from V and 5 bases from J, the junction kept 0 bases outside the gene matches. Germline V CDR1 and CDR2: MNHEY, SMNVEV (reference sequence). For the CDR3, the DNA is TGTGCCAGCAGTTTAGGACAGGATAATTCACCCCTCCACTTT. The encoded protein is CASSLGQDNSPLHF.

J is TRBJ2-1 and V is TRBV20-1, with TRBD2 as a possible D gene (5 bases). Germline assignment: CDR1 DFQATT and CDR2 SNEGSKA (reference sequence). The CDR3 length is 16 residues. Between the trimmed V and J ends, which lost 5 bases and 8 bases, there was a span of 25 bases. CDR3 bases: TGCAGTGCTCCTCGTTCTGGACTCTCGATAAACGATGAGCAGTTCTTC. It encodes CSAPRSGLSINDEQFF.

The genes are TRBV5-4 and TRBJ2-7, with TRBD2 matching 8 bases. The CDR3 length is 14 residues. In germline, CDR1 is SGHNT, CDR2 YYREEE (reference sequence). V was clipped by 5 bases and J by 2 bases; unmatched bases: 6. CDR3 nucleotides: TGTGCCAGCAGTGTGGCGGGAGGCACCTACGAGCAGTACTTC. The encoded protein is CASSVAGGTYEQYF.

This sequence joins TRBV5-4 and TRBJ1-1; D is perhaps TRBD1 (6 bases). Looked up from germline, CDR1 is SGHNT and CDR2 is YYREEE (reference sequence). This CDR3 is 19 amino acids long. Between the trimmed V and J ends, which lost 2 bases and 2 bases, there was a span of 25 bases. The CDR3 is CASSFTQIIPGHLNTEAFF. For the CDR3, the DNA is TGTGCCAGCAGCTTCACGCAAATCATTCCGGGACACCTAAACACTGAAGCTTTCTTT.

The V gene is TRBV20-1, the J gene TRBJ2-1; possible D gene TRBD1, 6 bases. Germline lookup yields CDR1 DFQATT and CDR2 SNEGSKA (reference sequence). The CDR3 totals 15 residues. Between the trimmed V and J ends, which lost 5 bases and 5 bases, there was a span of 19 bases. DNA of the CDR3: TGCAGTGCTCTCAACCCAGGGGTGGTAGACAATGAGCAGTTCTTC. It specifies CSALNPGVVDNEQFF.

The CDR3 nucleotides are TGTGCCAGCAGCTTATCTCCCGGTTACAATGAGCAGTTCTTC. Translation: CASSLSPGYNEQFF. The chain has TRBV7-9 and TRBJ2-1; no reliable D call. V was clipped by 2 bases and J by 4 bases, with 9 bases between them. The CDR3 is 14 amino acids. Germline lookup yields CDR1 SEHNR and CDR2 FQNEAQ (reference sequence).

CDR3 region: CASSQADNEQFF. The DNA of the CDR3 is TGCGCCAGCAGCCAAGCCGACAATGAGCAGTTCTTC. The chain employs TRBV4-3 and TRBJ2-1; D remains ambiguous. Germline V gene sequence: CDR1 LGHNA, CDR2 YSLEER. The V gene lost 1 base and the J gene lost 5 bases, with 3 bases spanning the gap. There are 12 residues in the CDR3.

The chain employs TRBV19 and TRBJ2-1, with 7 positions matching TRBD2. The CDR3 has 15 amino acids. The trim removed 3 bases at V and 0 bases at J, leaving 2 bases unmatched. Germline-derived CDR1 and CDR2 are LNHDA and SQIVND (reference sequence). The CDR3: CASSMGGSSYNEQFF. CDR3 nucleotide sequence: TGTGCCAGTAGTATGGGCGGGAGCTCCTACAATGAGCAGTTCTTC.

This sequence joins TRBV19 and TRBJ2-3; 11 positions agree with TRBD2. V lost 9 bases and J lost 2; bases outside the gene matches: 7. The CDR3 is made up of 15 amino acids. Germline V CDR1 and CDR2: LNHDA, SQIVND (reference sequence). In DNA form, the CDR3 reads TGTGCCAGCCAGGGACTAGCGGACTTCACAGATACGCAGTATTTT. It codes for CASQGLADFTDTQYF.

V is TRBV6-5 and J is TRBJ2-7; D assignment may be TRBD1 or TRBD2 (5 bases each). CDR3 length equals 13 residues. Germline V gives CDR1 MNHEY, CDR2 SVGAGI. V lost 7 bases and J lost 5, with 15 bases in between. DNA for the CDR3: TGTGCCAGCACCGGGACCGCGCTCCACGAGCAGTACTTC. Translating gives CASTGTALHEQYF.

This clonotype was observed once. V usage is TRBV19 and J usage is TRBJ2-3; 8 bases align to TRBD1. J was trimmed by 1 base and V by 7 bases; bases with no gene match: 4. CDR1 is LNHDA and CDR2 is SQIVND in the germline V gene (reference sequence). CDR3 size: 14 residues. CDR3 amino acids: CASTGTGGTDTQYF. DNA of the CDR3: TGTGCCAGTACGGGGACAGGAGGCACAGATACGCAGTATTTT.

This chain uses TRBV5-6 with TRBJ2-1; TRBD2 agrees at 9 bases. The CDR3 spans 15 residues. Germline-derived CDR1 and CDR2 are SGHDT and YYEEEE. V lost 2 bases to trimming and J lost 3 bases; unmatched junction nucleotides: 3. The CDR3 DNA reads TGTGCCAGCAGCTTCTCAGCGGGGGGCTACAATGAGCAGTTCTTC. It translates to CASSFSAGGYNEQFF.

The V and J genes are TRBV6-5 and TRBJ2-1, with no clear D. CDR1 is MNHEY and CDR2 is SVGAGI in the germline V gene. V was trimmed by 5 bases and J by 5 bases, leaving 7 bases between them. CDR3 length: 12 amino acids. The CDR3 DNA reads as TGTGCCAGCAGTAAAACGAACAATGAGCAGTTCTTC. Encoded protein: CASSKTNNEQFF.

The chain links TRBV19 to TRBJ2-7; D perhaps matches TRBD1 (5 bases). The CDR3 is 15 residues long. Trimming pared 8 bases from V and 5 bases from J, leaving 22 bases between. Germline assignment: CDR1 LNHDA and CDR2 SQIVND (reference sequence). CDR3 DNA: TGTGCCAGTTCTTTTGGGCAGACAGAGATCCACGAGCAGTACTTC. Its translation: CASSFGQTEIHEQYF. The full variable domain, completed using reference TRBV19 and TRBJ2-7, is DGGITQSPKYLFRKEGQNVTLSCEQNLNHDAMYWYRQDPGQGLRLIYYSQIVNDFQKGDIAEGYSVSREKKESFPLTVTSAQKNPTAFYLCASSFGQTEIHEQYFGPGTRLTVT.

The CDR3: CASSILLGRNQPQHF. The CDR3 DNA is TGTGCCAGTAGTATTCTCTTAGGGAGAAATCAGCCCCAGCATTTT. V usage is TRBV19 and J usage is TRBJ1-5, with D unclear. The germline V gene encodes CDR1 LNHDA and CDR2 SQIVND (reference sequence). Trimming stripped 3 bases from V and 4 bases from J, with 13 bases between. The CDR3 consists of 15 residues.